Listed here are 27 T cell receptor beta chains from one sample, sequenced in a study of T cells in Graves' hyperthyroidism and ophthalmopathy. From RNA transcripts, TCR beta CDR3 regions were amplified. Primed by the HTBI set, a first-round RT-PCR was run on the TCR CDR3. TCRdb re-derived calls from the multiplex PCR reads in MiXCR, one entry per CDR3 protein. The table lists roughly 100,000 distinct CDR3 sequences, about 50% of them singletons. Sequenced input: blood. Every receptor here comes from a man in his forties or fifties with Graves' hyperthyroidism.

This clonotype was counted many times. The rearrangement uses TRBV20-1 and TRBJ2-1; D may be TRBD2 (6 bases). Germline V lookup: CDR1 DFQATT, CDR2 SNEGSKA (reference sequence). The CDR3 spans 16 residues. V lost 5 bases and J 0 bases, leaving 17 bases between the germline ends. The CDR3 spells CSALRSGPSSYNEQFF. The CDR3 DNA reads TGCAGTGCTCTACGGAGCGGGCCTAGCTCCTACAATGAGCAGTTCTTC.

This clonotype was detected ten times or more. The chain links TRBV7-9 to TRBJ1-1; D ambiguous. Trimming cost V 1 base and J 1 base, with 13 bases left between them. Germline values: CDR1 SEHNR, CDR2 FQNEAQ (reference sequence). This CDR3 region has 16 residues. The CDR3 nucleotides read TGTGCCAGCAGCTTAGACCCATTCACAAAGAACACTGAAGCTTTCTTT. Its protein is CASSLDPFTKNTEAFF.

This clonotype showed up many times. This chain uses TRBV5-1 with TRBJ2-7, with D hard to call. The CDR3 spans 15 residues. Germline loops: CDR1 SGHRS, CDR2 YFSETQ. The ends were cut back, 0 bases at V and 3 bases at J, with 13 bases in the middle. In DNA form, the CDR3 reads TGCGCCAGCAGCTTGGTGGGCCCCTGGGACTACGAGCAGTACTTC. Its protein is CASSLVGPWDYEQYF.

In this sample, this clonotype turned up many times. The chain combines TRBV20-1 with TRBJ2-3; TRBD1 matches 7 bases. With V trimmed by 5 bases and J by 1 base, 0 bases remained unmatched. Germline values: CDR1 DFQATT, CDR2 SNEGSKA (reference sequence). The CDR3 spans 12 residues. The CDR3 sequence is CSAGTGTDTQYF. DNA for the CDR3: TGCAGTGCTGGGACAGGCACAGATACGCAGTATTTT.

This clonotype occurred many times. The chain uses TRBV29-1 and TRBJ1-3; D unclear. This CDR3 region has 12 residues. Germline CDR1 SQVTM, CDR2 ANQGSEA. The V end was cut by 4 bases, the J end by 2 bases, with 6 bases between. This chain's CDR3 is CSVGEPGNTIYF. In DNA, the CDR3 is TGCAGCGTTGGAGAACCTGGAAACACCATATATTTT.

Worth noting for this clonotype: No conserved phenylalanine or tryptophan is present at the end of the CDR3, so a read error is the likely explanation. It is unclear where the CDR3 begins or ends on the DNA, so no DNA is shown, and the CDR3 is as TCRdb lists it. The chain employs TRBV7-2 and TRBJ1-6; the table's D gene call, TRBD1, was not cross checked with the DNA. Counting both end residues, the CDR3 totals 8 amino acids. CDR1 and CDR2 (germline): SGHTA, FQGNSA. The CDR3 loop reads CASSRLGA.

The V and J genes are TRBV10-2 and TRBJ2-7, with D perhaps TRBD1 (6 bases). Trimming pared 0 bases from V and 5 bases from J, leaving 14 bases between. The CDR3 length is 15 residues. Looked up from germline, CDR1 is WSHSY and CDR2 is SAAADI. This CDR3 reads CASSESEAGVNEQYF. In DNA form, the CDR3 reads TGCGCCAGCAGTGAGTCGGAGGCAGGGGTGAACGAGCAGTACTTC.

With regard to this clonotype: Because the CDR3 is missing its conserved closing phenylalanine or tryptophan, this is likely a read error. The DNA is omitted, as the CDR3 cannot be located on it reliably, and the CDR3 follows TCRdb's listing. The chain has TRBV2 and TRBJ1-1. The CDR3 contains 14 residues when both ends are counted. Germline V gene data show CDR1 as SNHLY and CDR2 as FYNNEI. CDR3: CASQGGLGNTEAFL.

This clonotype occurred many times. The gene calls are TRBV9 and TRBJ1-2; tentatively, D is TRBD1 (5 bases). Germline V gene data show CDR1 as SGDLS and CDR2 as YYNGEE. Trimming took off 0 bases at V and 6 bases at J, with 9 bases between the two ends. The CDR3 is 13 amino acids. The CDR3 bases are TGTGCCAGCAGCGTAGGACAGACCGATGGCTACACCTTC. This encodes CASSVGQTDGYTF.

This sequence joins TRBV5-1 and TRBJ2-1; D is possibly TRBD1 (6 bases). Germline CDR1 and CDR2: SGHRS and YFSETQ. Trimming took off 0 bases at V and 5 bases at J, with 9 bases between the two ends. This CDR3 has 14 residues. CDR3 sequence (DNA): TGCGCCAGCAGCTTGGGGACAGCCAACAATGAGCAGTTCTTC. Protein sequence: CASSLGTANNEQFF.

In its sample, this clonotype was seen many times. CDR3 sequence (DNA): TGTGCCAGCAGGAGGGGACAGGCTAACACTGAAGCTTTCTTT. It codes for CASRRGQANTEAFF. The chain uses TRBV9 and TRBJ1-1; TRBD1 matches 8 bases. The CDR3 totals 14 residues. With V trimmed by 5 bases and J by 2 bases, 5 bases remained unmatched. Germline V gene sequence: CDR1 SGDLS, CDR2 YYNGEE.

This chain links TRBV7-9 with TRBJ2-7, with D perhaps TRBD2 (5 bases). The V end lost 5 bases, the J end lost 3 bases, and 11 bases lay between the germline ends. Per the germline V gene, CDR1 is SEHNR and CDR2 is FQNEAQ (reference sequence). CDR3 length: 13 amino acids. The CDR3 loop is CASSPEGHYEQYF. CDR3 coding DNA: TGTGCCAGCAGCCCAGAGGGCCACTACGAGCAGTACTTC.

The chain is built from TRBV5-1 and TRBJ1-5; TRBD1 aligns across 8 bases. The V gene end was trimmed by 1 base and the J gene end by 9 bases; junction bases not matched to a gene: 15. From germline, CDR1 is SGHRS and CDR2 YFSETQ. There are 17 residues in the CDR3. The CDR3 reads CASSLFSGDRWQPPQHF. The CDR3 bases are TGCGCCAGCAGCTTGTTTTCGGGGGACAGGTGGCAACCGCCCCAGCATTTT.

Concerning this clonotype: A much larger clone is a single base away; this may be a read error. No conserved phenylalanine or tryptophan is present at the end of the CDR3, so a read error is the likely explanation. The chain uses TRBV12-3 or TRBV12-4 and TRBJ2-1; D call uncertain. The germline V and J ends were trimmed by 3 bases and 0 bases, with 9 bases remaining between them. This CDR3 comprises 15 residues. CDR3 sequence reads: CASSFWKSSYNEQFL. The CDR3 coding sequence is TGTGCCAGCAGTTTTTGGAAGAGCTCCTACAATGAGCAGTTCCTC.

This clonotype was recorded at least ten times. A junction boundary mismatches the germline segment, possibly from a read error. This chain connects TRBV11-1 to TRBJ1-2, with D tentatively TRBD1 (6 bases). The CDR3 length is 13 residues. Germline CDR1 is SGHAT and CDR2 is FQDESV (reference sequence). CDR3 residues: CASSLGTAYGYAF. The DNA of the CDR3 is TGTGCCAGCAGCTTAGGGACAGCCTATGGCTACGCCTTC.

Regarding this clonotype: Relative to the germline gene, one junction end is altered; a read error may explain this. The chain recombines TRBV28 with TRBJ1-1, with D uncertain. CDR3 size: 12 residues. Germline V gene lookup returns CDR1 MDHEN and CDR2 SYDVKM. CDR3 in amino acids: CASGQRPGEAVF. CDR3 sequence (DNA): TGTGCCAGCGGTCAGAGGCCCGGTGAAGCTGTCTTT.

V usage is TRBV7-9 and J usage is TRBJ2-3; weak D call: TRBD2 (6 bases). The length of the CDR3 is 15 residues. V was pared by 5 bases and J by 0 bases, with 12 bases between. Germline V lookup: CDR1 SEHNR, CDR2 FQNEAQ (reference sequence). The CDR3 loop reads CASSPTSISTDTQYF. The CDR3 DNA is TGTGCCAGCAGCCCGACTAGTATTAGCACAGATACGCAGTATTTT.

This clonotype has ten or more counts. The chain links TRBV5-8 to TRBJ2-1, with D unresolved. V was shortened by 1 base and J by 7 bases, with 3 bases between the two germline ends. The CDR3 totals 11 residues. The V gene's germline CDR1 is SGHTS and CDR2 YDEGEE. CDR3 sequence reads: CASSLRNEQFF. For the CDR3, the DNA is TGTGCCAGCAGCTTGCGGAATGAGCAGTTCTTC.

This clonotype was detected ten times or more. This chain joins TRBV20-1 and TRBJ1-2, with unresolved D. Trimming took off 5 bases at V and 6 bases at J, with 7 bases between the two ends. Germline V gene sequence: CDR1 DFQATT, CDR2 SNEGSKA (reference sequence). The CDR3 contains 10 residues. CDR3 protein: CSAHLDGYTF. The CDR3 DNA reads TGCAGTGCTCACCTTGATGGCTACACCTTC.

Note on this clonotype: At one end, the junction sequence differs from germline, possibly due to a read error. CDR3 residues: CATSVQGFNERFF. CDR3 coding DNA: TGTGCCACCAGCGTTCAGGGGTTCAATGAGCGGTTCTTC. V and J are TRBV24-1 and TRBJ2-1; D may be TRBD1 (6 bases). There are 13 residues in the CDR3. CDR1 KGHDR and CDR2 SFDVKD come from the germline V gene.

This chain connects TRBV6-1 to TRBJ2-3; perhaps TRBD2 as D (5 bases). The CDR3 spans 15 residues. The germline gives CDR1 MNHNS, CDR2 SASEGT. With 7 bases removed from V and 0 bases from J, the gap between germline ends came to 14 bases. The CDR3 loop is CASIRAASSTDTQYF. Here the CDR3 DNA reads TGTGCCAGCATCAGAGCGGCTTCTAGCACAGATACGCAGTATTTT.

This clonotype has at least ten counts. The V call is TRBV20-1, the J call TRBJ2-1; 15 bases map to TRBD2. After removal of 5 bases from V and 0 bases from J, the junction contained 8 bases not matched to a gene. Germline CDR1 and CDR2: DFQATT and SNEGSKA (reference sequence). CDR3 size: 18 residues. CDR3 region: CSAYAGTSGGSSYNEQFF. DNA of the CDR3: TGCAGTGCTTACGCCGGGACTAGCGGGGGGAGCTCCTACAATGAGCAGTTCTTC.

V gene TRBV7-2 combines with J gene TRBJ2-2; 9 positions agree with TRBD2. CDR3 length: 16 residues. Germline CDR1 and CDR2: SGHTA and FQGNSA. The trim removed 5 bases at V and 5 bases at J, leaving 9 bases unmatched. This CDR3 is CASSPQAGGRTGELFF. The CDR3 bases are TGTGCCAGCAGCCCGCAAGCGGGAGGAAGGACCGGGGAGCTGTTTTTT.

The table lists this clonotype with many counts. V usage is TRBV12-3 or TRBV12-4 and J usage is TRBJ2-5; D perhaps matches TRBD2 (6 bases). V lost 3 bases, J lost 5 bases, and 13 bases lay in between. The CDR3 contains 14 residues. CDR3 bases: TGTGCCAGCAGTTTTAACACACGGGGGGAGACCCAGTACTTC. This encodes CASSFNTRGETQYF.

The CDR3 coding sequence is TGTGCCACCAGTGTCGACAGGGGGGGCAATCAGCCCCAGCATTTT. It specifies CATSVDRGGNQPQHF. The chain carries TRBV24-1 and TRBJ1-5; TRBD1 matches at 9 bases. The CDR3 consists of 15 residues. Trimming at V came to 5 bases and at J to 2 bases, leaving 3 bases not matched to a gene. The germline V gene encodes CDR1 KGHDR and CDR2 SFDVKD.

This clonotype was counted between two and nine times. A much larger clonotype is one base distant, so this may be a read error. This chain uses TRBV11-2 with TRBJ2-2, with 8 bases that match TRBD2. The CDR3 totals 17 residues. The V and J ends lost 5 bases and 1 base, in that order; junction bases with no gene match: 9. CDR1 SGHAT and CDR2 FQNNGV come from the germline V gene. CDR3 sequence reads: CASSALRSGGNTGELFF. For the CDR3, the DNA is TGTGCCAGCAGCGCCCTCAGGAGCGGGGGGAACACCGGGGAGCTGTTTTTT. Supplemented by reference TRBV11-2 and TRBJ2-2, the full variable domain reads EAGVAQSPRYKIIEKRQSVAFWCNPISGHATLYWYQQILGQGPKLLIQFQNNGVVDDSQLPKDRFSAERLKGVDSTLKIQPAKLEDSAVYLCASSALRSGGNTGELFFGEGSRLTVL.

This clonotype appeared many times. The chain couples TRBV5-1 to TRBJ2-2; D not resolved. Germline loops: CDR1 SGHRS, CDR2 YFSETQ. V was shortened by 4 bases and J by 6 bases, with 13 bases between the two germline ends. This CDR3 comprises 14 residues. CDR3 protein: CASSESTVAGELFF. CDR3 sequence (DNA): TGCGCCAGCAGCGAGTCTACGGTCGCCGGGGAGCTGTTTTTT. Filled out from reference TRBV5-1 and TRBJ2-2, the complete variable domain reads KAGVTQTPRYLIKTRGQQVTLSCSPISGHRSVSWYQQTPGQGLQFLFEYFSETQRNKGNFPGRFSGRQFSNSRSEMNVSTLELGDSALYLCASSESTVAGELFFGEGSRLTVL.